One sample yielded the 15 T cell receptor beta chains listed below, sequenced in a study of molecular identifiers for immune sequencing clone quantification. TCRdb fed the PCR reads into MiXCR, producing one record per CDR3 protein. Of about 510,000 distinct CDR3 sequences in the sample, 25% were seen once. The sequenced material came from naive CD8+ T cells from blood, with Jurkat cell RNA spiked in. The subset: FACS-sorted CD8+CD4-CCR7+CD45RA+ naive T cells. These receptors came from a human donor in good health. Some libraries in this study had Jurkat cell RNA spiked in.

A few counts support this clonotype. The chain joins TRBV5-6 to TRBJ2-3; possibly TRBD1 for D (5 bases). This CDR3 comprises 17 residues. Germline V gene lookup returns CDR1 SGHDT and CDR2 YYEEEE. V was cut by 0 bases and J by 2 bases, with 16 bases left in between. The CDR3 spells CASSLVKNRPHTDTQYF. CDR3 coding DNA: TGTGCCAGCAGCTTGGTAAAGAACAGGCCCCACACAGATACGCAGTATTTT.

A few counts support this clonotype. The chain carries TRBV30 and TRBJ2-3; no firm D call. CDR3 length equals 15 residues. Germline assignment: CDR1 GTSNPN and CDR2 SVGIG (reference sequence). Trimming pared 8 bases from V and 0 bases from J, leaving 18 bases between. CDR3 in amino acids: CAGNNVGSSTDTQYF. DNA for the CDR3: TGTGCCGGGAACAATGTGGGGTCTAGCACAGATACGCAGTATTTT.

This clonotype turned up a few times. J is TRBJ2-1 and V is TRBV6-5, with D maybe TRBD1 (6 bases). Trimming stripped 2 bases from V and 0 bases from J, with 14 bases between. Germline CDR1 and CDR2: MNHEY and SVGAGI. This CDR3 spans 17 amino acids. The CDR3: CASSYTLQGSSYNEQFF. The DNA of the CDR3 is TGTGCCAGCAGTTACACCCTGCAGGGGAGCTCCTACAATGAGCAGTTCTTC.

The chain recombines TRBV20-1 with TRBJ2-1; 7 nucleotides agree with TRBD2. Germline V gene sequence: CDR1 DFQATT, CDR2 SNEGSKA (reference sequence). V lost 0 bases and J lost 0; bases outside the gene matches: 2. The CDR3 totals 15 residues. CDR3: CSARERGNSYNEQFF. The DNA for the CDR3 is TGCAGTGCTAGAGAGCGGGGGAACTCCTACAATGAGCAGTTCTTC.

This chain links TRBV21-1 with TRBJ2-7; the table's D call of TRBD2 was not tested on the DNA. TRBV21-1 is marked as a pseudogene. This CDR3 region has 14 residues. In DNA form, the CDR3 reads TGTGCCAGCAGCAAAAGGAGGGTCGCCTACGAGCAGTACTTC. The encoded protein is CASSKRRVAYEQYF.

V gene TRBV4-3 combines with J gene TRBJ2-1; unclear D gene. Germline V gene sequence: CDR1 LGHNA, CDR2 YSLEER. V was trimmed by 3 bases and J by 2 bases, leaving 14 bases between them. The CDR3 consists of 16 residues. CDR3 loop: CASSHYTMNAYNEQFF. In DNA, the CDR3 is TGCGCCAGCAGCCACTACACGATGAACGCCTACAATGAGCAGTTCTTC.

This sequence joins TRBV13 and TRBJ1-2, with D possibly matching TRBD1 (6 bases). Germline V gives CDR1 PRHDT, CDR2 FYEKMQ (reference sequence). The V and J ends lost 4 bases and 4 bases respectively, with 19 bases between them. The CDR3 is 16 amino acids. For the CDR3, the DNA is TGTGCCAGCAGCTCGACTAGCAGGGGCCTAGGCTATGGCTACACCTTC. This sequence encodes CASSSTSRGLGYGYTF.

The CDR3 protein is CASTLSSSVASYNEQFF. The CDR3 DNA follows: TGTGCCAGTACTTTATCTTCTAGCGTAGCTTCCTACAATGAGCAGTTCTTC. The gene calls are TRBV19 and TRBJ2-1, with a weak D call TRBD2 (6 bases). There are 17 residues in the CDR3. Between the trimmed V and J ends, which lost 7 bases and 1 base, there was a span of 20 bases. From germline, CDR1 is LNHDA and CDR2 SQIVND (reference sequence).

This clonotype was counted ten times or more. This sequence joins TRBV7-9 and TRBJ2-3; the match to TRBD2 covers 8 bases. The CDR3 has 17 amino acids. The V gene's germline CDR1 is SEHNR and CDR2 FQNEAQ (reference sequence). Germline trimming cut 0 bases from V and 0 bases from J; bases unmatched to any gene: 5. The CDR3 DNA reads TGTGCCAGCAGCTTAGCCGGCGGGGGGCCTAGCACAGATACGCAGTATTTT. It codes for CASSLAGGGPSTDTQYF. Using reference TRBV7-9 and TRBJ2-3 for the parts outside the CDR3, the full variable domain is DTGVSQNPRHKITKRGQNVTFRCDPISEHNRLYWYRQTLGQGPEFLTYFQNEAQLEKSRLLSDRFSAERPKGSFSTLEIQRTEQGDSAMYLCASSLAGGGPSTDTQYFGPGTRLTVL.

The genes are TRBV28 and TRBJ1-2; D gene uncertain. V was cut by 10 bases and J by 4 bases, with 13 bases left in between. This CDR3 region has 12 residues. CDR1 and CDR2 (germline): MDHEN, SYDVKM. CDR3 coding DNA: TGTGCCACTCATTATATATTCTATGGCTACACCTTC. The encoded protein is CATHYIFYGYTF.

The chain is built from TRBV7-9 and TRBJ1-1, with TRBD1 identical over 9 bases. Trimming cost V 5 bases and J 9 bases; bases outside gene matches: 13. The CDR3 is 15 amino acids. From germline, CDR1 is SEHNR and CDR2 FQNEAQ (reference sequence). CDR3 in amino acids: CASSPRNSQGAQAFF. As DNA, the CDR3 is TGTGCCAGCAGCCCGCGGAACTCACAGGGGGCGCAAGCTTTCTTT.

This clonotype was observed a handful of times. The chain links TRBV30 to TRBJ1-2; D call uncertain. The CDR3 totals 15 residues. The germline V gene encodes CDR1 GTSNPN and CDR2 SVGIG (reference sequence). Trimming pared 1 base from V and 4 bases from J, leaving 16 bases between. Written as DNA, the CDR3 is TGTGCCTGGAGTGAAGGCATGAACCCTGGCTATGGCTACACCTTC. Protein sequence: CAWSEGMNPGYGYTF.

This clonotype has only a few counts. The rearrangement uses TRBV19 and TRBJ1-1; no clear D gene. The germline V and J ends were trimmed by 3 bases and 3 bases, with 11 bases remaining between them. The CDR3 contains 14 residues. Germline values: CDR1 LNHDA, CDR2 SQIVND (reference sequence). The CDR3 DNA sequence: TGTGCCAGTAGTATCGTTGACAAGTACACTGAAGCTTTCTTT. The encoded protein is CASSIVDKYTEAFF.

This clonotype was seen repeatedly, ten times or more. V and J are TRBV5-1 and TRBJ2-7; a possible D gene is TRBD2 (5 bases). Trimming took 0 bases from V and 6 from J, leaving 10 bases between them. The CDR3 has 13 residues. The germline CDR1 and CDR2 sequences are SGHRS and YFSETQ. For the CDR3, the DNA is TGCGCCAGCAGCTTGGACGGCGGGTTCGAGCAGTACTTC. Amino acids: CASSLDGGFEQYF.

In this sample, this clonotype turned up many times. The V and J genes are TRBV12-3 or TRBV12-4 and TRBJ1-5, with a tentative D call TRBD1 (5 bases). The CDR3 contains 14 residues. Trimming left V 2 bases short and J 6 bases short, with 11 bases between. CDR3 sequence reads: CASSLQGLRQPQHF. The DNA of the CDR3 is TGTGCCAGCAGTTTACAGGGACTACGTCAGCCCCAGCATTTT.